This T cell receptor beta chain was sequenced in a study of spatial heterogeneity in lung cancer. TCRdb passed the 5' RACE reads through MiXCR, listing each CDR3 protein once. The sample lists tens of thousands of distinct CDR3 sequences; about 7% were seen once. The V and J ends lost 5 bases and 6 bases respectively, with 14 bases between them. The CDR3 is 13 amino acids. Germline V CDR1 and CDR2: ENHRY, SYGVKD. The sample's time point: sample taken at primary tumor resection. The sample here was PBMCs, taken at surgery. This clonotype was sampled from a male donor with early-stage non-small cell lung cancer. The chain combines TRBV10-3 with TRBJ2-7, with a weak D call TRBD2 (6 bases). The CDR3 DNA is TGTGCCATCAGTTCGGGACTCCCTTCCGAGCAGTACTTC. It encodes CAISSGLPSEQYF.